These T cell receptor beta chains were read from a single sample in a study of beta chain features in type 1 diabetes. The data were produced by immunoSEQ multiplex PCR, yet TCRdb's version contains in-frame clones alone and is incomplete. The table lists 900,000 or so clones, about a sixth of them singletons. What was sequenced was naive CD4+ T cells from blood. These receptors were collected from a woman aged 18 to 35 in good health. CDR3s include the opening cysteine and the closing phenylalanine or tryptophan. Each record gives: clone size, V gene, J gene, D gene, CDR3 protein, CDR3 DNA. The D gene is left open where the match is weak. Not all rows give a size; the values are once, few, many and, for expanded clones, a class.

clone_size: NA
v_call: TRBV5-1
j_call: TRBJ2-1
d_call: TRBD2
cdr3_aa: CASSWGTSGHNEQFF
cdr3_nt: TGCGCCAGCAGCTGGGGGACTAGCGGGCACAATGAGCAGTTCTTC

clone_size: few
v_call: TRBV28
j_call: TRBJ2-7
d_call: TRBD1
cdr3_aa: CASSRQGPYEQYF
cdr3_nt: TGTGCCAGCAGTCGACAGGGGCCCTACGAGCAGTACTTC

clone_size: NA
v_call: TRBV5-1
j_call: TRBJ1-1
d_call: NA
cdr3_aa: CASSLLGTEAFF
cdr3_nt: TGCGCCAGCAGCTTGTTAGGAACTGAAGCTTTCTTT

clone_size: NA
v_call: TRBV7-9
j_call: TRBJ2-1
d_call: NA
cdr3_aa: CASHGPKSATIPLINEQFF
cdr3_nt: TGTGCCAGTCACGGGCCGAAATCCGCGACTATACCGTTAATCAATGAGCAGTTCTTC

clone_size: few
v_call: TRBV27
j_call: TRBJ1-2
d_call: TRBD1
cdr3_aa: CASSSTHNGQVLYGYTF
cdr3_nt: TGTGCCAGCAGTTCGACCCACAACGGACAGGTCCTCTATGGCTACACCTTC

clone_size: NA
v_call: TRBV19
j_call: TRBJ1-4
d_call: NA
cdr3_aa: CASRSPGEKLFF
cdr3_nt: TGTGCCAGTAGATCGCCTGGTGAAAAACTGTTTTTT

clone_size: few
v_call: TRBV28
j_call: TRBJ2-7
d_call: NA
cdr3_aa: CASSLGGTGPYEQYF
cdr3_nt: TGTGCCAGCAGTTTAGGTGGGACTGGACCCTACGAGCAGTACTTC

clone_size: NA
v_call: TRBV18
j_call: TRBJ2-5
d_call: NA
cdr3_aa: CASSGQNQETQYF
cdr3_nt: TGTGCCAGTTCGGGGCAAAACCAAGAGACCCAGTACTTC

clone_size: few
v_call: TRBV28
j_call: TRBJ1-1
d_call: NA
cdr3_aa: CASNLATEAFF
cdr3_nt: TGTGCCAGCAACCTCGCGACTGAAGCTTTCTTT

clone_size: few
v_call: TRBV4-2
j_call: TRBJ2-1
d_call: NA
cdr3_aa: CASSQDYWTNEQFF
cdr3_nt: TGTGCCAGCAGCCAAGATTATTGGACCAATGAGCAGTTCTTC

clone_size: NA
v_call: TRBV7-2
j_call: TRBJ2-1
d_call: NA
cdr3_aa: CASSFSYYNEQFF
cdr3_nt: TGTGCCAGCAGCTTTAGCTACTACAATGAGCAGTTCTTC

clone_size: NA
v_call: TRBV28
j_call: TRBJ2-5
d_call: TRBD1
cdr3_aa: CASAPGQGRETQYF
cdr3_nt: TGTGCCAGCGCCCCCGGACAGGGGAGAGAGACCCAGTACTTC

clone_size: few
v_call: TRBV9
j_call: TRBJ2-1
d_call: TRBD2
cdr3_aa: CASSVVLAGGPQFF
cdr3_nt: TGTGCCAGCAGCGTAGTTCTAGCGGGAGGGCCGCAGTTCTTC

clone_size: NA
v_call: TRBV7-8
j_call: TRBJ1-5
d_call: NA
cdr3_aa: CASSSDRVNQPQHF
cdr3_nt: TGTGCCAGCAGCTCGGACAGAGTCAATCAGCCCCAGCATTTT

clone_size: NA
v_call: TRBV4-3
j_call: TRBJ1-4
d_call: NA
cdr3_aa: CASSQVRSEKLFF
cdr3_nt: TGCGCCAGCAGCCAAGTACGGAGTGAAAAACTGTTTTTT

clone_size: few
v_call: TRBV5-1
j_call: TRBJ2-3
d_call: NA
cdr3_aa: CASSFGGNTQYF
cdr3_nt: TGCGCCAGCAGCTTTGGGGGAAATACGCAGTATTTT

clone_size: NA
v_call: TRBV18
j_call: TRBJ2-5
d_call: NA
cdr3_aa: CASSPPIRETQYF
cdr3_nt: TGTGCCAGCTCACCGCCCATCCGAGAGACCCAGTACTTC

clone_size: NA
v_call: TRBV19
j_call: TRBJ2-1
d_call: NA
cdr3_aa: CASSMKGLGNEQFF
cdr3_nt: TGTGCCAGTAGTATGAAAGGGTTGGGCAATGAGCAGTTCTTC